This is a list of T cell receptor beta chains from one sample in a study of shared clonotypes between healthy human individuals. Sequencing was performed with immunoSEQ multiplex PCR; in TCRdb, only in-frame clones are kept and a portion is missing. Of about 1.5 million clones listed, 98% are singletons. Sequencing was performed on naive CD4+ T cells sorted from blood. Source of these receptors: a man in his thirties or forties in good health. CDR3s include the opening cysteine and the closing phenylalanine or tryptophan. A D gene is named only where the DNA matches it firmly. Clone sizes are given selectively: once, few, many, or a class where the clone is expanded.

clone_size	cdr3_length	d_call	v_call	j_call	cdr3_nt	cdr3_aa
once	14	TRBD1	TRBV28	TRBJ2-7	TGTGCCAGCCGCGGGACAGGTGATACCTACGAGCAGTACTTC	CASRGTGDTYEQYF
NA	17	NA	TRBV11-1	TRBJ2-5	TGTGCCAGCAGCTTGGGTACGGGACGACCGTACCAAGAGACCCAGTACTTC	CASSLGTGRPYQETQYF
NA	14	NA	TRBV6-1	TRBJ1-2	TGTGCCAGCAGTGCAGGACAGTTTAACTATGGCTACACCTTC	CASSAGQFNYGYTF
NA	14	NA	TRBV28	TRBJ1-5	TGTGCCAGCAGTTGGGACGGCCACAATCAGCCCCAGCATTTT	CASSWDGHNQPQHF
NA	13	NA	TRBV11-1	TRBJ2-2	TGTGCCAGCAGCTTCAGTGGGGCCGGGGAGCTGTTTTTT	CASSFSGAGELFF
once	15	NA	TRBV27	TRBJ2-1	TGTGCCAGCAGTCGCGGCCGGGGGGCGGGTGAGGAGCAGTTCTTC	CASSRGRGAGEEQFF
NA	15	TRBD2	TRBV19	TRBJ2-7	TGTGCCAGTAGTCGTCGGTCGAGCGGGACCGACGAGCAGTACTTC	CASSRRSSGTDEQYF
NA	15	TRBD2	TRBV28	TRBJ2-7	TGTGCCAGCTCGGGGACTAGCGGGAGCTACAGCGGGCAGTACTTC	CASSGTSGSYSGQYF
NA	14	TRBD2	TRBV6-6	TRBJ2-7	TGTGCCAGCAGTGGGGGACTAGCGGGAGACGAGCAGTACTTC	CASSGGLAGDEQYF
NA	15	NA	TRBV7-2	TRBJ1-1	TGTGCCAGCAGCTTAGGAGGAGGAAGGTCCACTGAAGCTTTCTTT	CASSLGGGRSTEAFF
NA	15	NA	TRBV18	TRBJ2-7	TGTGCCAGCTCACCACCTAGCGCCAAATCCTACGAGCAGTACTTC	CASSPPSAKSYEQYF
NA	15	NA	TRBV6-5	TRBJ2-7	TGTGCCAGCACTAAATTTGTAGGGTTCTCCTACGAGCAGTACTTC	CASTKFVGFSYEQYF
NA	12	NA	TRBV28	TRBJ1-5	TGTGCCAGCCTCCAAGGCAATCAGCCCCAGCATTTT	CASLQGNQPQHF
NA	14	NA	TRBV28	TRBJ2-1	TGTGCCAGCAGTTTCCGGGGGAGGTACAATGAGCAGTTCTTC	CASSFRGRYNEQFF
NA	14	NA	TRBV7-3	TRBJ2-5	TGTGCCAGCAGCCCACAGGGACTTGGCGAGACCCAGTACTTC	CASSPQGLGETQYF
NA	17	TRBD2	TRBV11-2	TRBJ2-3	TGTGCCAGCAGCTTATGGGGAGGGACGACTCCCGGAGATACGCAGTATTTT	CASSLWGGTTPGDTQYF
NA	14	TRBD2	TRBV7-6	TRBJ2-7	TGTGCCAGCAGCTTTAGCGGGAGCATCAACGAGCAGTACTTC	CASSFSGSINEQYF
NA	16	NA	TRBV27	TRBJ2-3	TGTGCCAGCAGTTTAGTGGGGGCGCGAGACACAGATACGCAGTATTTT	CASSLVGARDTDTQYF
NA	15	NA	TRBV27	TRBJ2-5	TGTGCCACCTCGGGTAGCTCGGCAATACAAGAGACCCAGTACTTC	CATSGSSAIQETQYF
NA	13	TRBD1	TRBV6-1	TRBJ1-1	TGTGCCAGCAAAAGAGTCCAGGGGGAAAAAGCTTTCTTT	CASKRVQGEKAFF
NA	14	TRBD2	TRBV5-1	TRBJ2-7	TGCGCCAGCAGCTTAGGACTAGCGAGCTACGAGCAGTACTTC	CASSLGLASYEQYF
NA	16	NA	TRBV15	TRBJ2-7	TGTGCCACCAGCAGTCTATCCAGGGGTGTCCCCTACGAGCAGTACTTC	CATSSLSRGVPYEQYF
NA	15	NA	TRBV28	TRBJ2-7	TGTGCCAGCAAGGGCCGGGGCGGCCCGACCTACGAGCAGTACTTC	CASKGRGGPTYEQYF
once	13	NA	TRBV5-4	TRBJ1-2	TGTGCCAGCAGCGAGTTTTTGGTTTCTGGCTACACCTTC	CASSEFLVSGYTF
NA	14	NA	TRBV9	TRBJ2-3	TGTGCCAGCAGCAGGCGGGACACCACAGATACGCAGTATTTT	CASSRRDTTDTQYF
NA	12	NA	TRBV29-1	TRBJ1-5	TGCAGCGTTGGGGAGGGGAATCAGCCCCAGCATTTT	CSVGEGNQPQHF
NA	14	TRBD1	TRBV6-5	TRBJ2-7	TGTGCCAGCAGTCCCGGACAGGGGGCGCGAGAGCAGTACTTC	CASSPGQGAREQYF
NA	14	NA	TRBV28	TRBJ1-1	TGTGCCAGCAGTTTAACAGCTGGGGACACTGAAGCTTTCTTT	CASSLTAGDTEAFF
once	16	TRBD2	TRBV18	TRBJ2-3	TGTGCCAGCTCAACTTGGACTAGCGGGTCCACAGATACGCAGTATTTT	CASSTWTSGSTDTQYF
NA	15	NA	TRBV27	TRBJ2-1	TGTGCCAGCAGTTTAGGGGTGGTCGGCCTTAATGAGCAGTTCTTC	CASSLGVVGLNEQFF
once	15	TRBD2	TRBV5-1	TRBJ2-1	TGCGCCAGCAGCTTGCAGGCTAGCGGGGGGAATGAGCAGTTCTTC	CASSLQASGGNEQFF
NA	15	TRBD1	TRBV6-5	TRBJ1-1	TGTGCCAGCAGCGACCCGGGACAGGGGAAAACTGAAGCTTTCTTT	CASSDPGQGKTEAFF
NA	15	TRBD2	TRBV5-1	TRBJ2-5	TGCGCCAGCAGCTTGACAGCGGGAGGGCAAGAGACCCAGTACTTC	CASSLTAGGQETQYF
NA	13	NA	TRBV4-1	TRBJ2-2	TGCGCCAGCAGCCAATTGAACACCGGGGAGCTGTTTTTT	CASSQLNTGELFF
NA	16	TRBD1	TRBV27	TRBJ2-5	TGTGCCAGCAGTTCTGGACAGGGCAGGGTCCAAGAGACCCAGTACTTC	CASSSGQGRVQETQYF
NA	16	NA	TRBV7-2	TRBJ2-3	TGTGCCAGCAGCCCCCCGGGGCTCCCTAGCACAGATACGCAGTATTTT	CASSPPGLPSTDTQYF
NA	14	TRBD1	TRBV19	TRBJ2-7	TGTGCCAGTGGAGTACAGGGGGTGGGGAACGAGCAGTACTTC	CASGVQGVGNEQYF
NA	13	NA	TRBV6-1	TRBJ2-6	TGTGCCGGACGGGATTCTGGGGCCAACGTCCTGACTTTC	CAGRDSGANVLTF
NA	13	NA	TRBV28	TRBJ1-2	TGTGCCAGCACTAGGAACAGGCGATCTGGCTACACCTTC	CASTRNRRSGYTF
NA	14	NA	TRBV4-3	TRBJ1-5	TGCGCCAGCAGCCATTTAGGGGATGGACAGCCCCAGCATTTT	CASSHLGDGQPQHF
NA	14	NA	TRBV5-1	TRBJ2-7	TGCGCCAGCAGCAAACAACAGGGCCCGTACGAGCAGTACTTC	CASSKQQGPYEQYF
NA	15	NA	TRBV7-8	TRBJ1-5	TGTGCCACCTCGGCATACGCGGCAGGCAATCAGCCCCAGCATTTT	CATSAYAAGNQPQHF
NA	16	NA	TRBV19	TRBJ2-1	TGTGCCAGTAGTATTCCGGGGGCCGGGGCGTACAATGAGCAGTTCTTC	CASSIPGAGAYNEQFF
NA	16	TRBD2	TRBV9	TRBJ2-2	TGTGCCAGCAGCCCCACCGCGGGAGGGGGCACCGGGGAGCTGTTTTTT	CASSPTAGGGTGELFF
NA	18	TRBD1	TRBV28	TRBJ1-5	TGTGCCGCCACGAGTTGGACAGGGGGCCTGATTAGCAATCAGCCCCAGCATTTT	CAATSWTGGLISNQPQHF
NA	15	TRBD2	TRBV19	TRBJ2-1	TGTGCCAGTAGTCAGCCTAGCGGGAGTCTCAATGAGCAGTTCTTC	CASSQPSGSLNEQFF
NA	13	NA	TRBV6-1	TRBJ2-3	TGTGCCAGCAGTGTTCACAGCACAGATACGCAGTATTTT	CASSVHSTDTQYF
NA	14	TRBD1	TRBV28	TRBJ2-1	TGTGCCAGCAACTCCGGGACAGGGAACAATGAGCAGTTCTTC	CASNSGTGNNEQFF
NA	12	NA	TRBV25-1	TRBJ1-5	TGTGCCAGCAGTGTGGGAGGTCAGCCCCAGCATTTT	CASSVGGQPQHF
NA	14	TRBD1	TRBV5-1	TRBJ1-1	TGCGCCAGCAGCTTCGCGGGACAGGGCGATGAAGCTTTCTTT	CASSFAGQGDEAFF
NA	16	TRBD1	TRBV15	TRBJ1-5	TGTGCCACCAGCAGAGATCTCGGCAGGGGGAATCAGCCCCAGCATTTT	CATSRDLGRGNQPQHF
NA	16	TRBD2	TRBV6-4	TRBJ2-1	TGTGCCAGCAGTGAAGCGACTAGCGGGAGCGGGGGTGAGCAGTTCTTC	CASSEATSGSGGEQFF
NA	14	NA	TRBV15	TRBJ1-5	TGTGCCACCAGCAGAGAGGGAGTGGATCAGCCCCAGCATTTT	CATSREGVDQPQHF